The entry that follows covers one TCR beta chain sequence. This record comes from a study of PD-1 blockade in classical Hodgkin lymphoma. Data came from immunoSEQ multiplex PCR; TCRdb stores just in-frame clones and leaves some out. The sample contains about 9,200 clones, approximately 90% of which appear only once. This CDR3 is built from 17 residues. Germline-derived CDR1 and CDR2 are SGDLS and YYNGEE. The V and J ends lost 1 base and 5 bases, in that order; junction bases with no gene match: 10. The time point was: cycle 4 day 1 (C4D1), after five to seven weeks of nivolumab. Every single patient, without exception, relapsed after autologous stem cell transplantation, and brentuximab vedotin exposure varied.

The chain employs TRBV9 and TRBJ2-1; 9 bases match TRBD1. The receptor's source is a human donor with classical Hodgkin lymphoma. Here the sequenced sample was peripheral blood mononuclear cells (PBMCs), taken before the fourth cycle of nivolumab. The CDR3 coding sequence is TGTGCCAGCAGCGTATCACTCCGGGACAGGGCCCACAATGAGCAGTTCTTC. Translated, it gives CASSVSLRDRAHNEQFF.